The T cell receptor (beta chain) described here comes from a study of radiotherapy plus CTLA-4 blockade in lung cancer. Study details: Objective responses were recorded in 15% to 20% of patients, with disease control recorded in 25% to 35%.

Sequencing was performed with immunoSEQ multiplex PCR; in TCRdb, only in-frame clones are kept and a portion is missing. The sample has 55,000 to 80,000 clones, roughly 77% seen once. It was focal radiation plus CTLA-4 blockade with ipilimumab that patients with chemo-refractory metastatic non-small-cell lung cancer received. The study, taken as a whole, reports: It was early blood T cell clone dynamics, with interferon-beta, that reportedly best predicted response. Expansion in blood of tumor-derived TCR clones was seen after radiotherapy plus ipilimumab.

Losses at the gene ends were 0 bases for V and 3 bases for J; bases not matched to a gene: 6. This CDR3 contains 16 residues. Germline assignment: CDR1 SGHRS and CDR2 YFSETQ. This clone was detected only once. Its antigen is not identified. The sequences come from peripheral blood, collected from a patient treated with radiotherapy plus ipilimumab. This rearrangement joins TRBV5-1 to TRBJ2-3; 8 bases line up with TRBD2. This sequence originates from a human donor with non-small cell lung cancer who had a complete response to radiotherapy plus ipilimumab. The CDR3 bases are TGCGCCAGCAGCTTGGGGAGCGGGGGCACAACAGATACGCAGTATTTT. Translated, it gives CASSLGSGGTTDTQYF. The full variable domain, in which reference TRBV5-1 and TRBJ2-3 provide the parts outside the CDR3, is KAGVTQTPRYLIKTRGQQVTLSCSPISGHRSVSWYQQTPGQGLQFLFEYFSETQRNKGNFPGRFSGRQFSNSRSEMNVSTLELGDSALYLCASSLGSGGTTDTQYFGPGTRLTVL.